This T cell receptor (beta chain) was obtained from a study of blood T cell repertoires in COVID-19. Study-level information: The analysed material was cDNA or gDNA that came from T cells, B-cell-depleted T cells, or PBMCs.

The V and J ends lost 9 bases and 4 bases respectively, with 15 bases between them. CDR3 length: 13 residues. From germline, CDR1 is LNHDA and CDR2 SQIVND (reference sequence). The authors' processing: The assay estimated nucleated cells by amplifying reference gene primers. The repertoire was sequenced with immunoSEQ multiplex PCR; TCRdb's copy has only in-frame clones and lacks some. V, J and clone size derive from that table, while D and trimming were established from the DNA sequence. The sample consists of about 120,000 clones, approximately 80% of them appearing once. Source material: peripheral blood. The chain couples TRBV19 to TRBJ2-5; D perhaps matches TRBD2 (5 bases). This sequence was found in a woman aged 45 to 65 with acute or convalescent COVID-19. The chain's CDR3 is CASRGEAGETQYF. DNA for the CDR3: TGTGCCAGCCGGGGTGAAGCTGGAGAGACCCAGTACTTC.